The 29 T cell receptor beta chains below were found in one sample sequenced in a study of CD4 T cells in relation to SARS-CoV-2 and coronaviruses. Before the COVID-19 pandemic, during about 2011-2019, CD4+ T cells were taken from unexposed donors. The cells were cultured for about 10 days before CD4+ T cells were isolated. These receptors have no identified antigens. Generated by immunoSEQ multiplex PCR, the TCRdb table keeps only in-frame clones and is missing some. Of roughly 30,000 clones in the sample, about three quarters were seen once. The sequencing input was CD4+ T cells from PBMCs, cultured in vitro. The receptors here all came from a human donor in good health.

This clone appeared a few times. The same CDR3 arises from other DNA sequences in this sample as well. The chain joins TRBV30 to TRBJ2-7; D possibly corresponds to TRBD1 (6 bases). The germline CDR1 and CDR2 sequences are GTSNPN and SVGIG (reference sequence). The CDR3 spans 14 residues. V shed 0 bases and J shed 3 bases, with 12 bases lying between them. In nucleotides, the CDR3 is TGTGCCTGGAGTGTCGCGGCAGGGGTCTACGAGCAGTACTTC. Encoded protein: CAWSVAAGVYEQYF.

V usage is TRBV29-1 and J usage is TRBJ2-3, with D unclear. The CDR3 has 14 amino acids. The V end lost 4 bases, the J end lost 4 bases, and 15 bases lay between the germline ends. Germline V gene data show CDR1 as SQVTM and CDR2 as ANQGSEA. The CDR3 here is CSVASVRSADTQYF. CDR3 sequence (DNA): TGCAGCGTTGCGAGCGTCCGGTCCGCAGATACGCAGTATTTT.

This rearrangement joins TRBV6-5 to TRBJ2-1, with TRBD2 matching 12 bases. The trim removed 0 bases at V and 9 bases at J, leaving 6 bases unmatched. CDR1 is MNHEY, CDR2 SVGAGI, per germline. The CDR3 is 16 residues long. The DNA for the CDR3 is TGTGCCAGCAGTTACTCCACTAGCGGGGGGCAGGGTGAGCAGTTCTTC. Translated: CASSYSTSGGQGEQFF.

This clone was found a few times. In DNA, the CDR3 is TGTGCCAGCAGCTTGACAGGGAACGAGCAGTACTTC. Its protein is CASSLTGNEQYF. The chain couples TRBV11-2 to TRBJ2-7, with 7 nucleotides matching TRBD1. The V gene's germline CDR1 is SGHAT and CDR2 FQNNGV. The V segment lost 3 bases and the J segment 5 bases; nucleotides outside the gene matches: 1. The length of the CDR3 is 12 residues.

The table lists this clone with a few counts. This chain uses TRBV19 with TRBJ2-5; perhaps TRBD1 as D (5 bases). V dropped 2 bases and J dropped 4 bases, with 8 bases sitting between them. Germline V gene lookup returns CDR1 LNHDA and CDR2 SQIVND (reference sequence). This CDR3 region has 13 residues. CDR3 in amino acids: CASSIQGSETQYF. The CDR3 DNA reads TGTGCCAGTAGTATACAGGGTTCAGAGACCCAGTACTTC.

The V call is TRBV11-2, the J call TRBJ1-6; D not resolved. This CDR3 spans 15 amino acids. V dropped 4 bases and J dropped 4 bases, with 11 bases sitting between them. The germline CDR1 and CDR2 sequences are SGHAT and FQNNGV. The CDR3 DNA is TGTGCCAGCAGCTCCCGAGGGTCGTATAATTCACCCCTCCACTTT. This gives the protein CASSSRGSYNSPLHF.

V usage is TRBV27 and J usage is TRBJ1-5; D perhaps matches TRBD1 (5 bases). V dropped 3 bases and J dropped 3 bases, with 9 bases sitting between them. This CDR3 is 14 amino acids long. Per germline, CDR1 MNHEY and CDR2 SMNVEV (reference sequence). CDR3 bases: TGTGCCAGCAGTTTGGGAGGGGACAATCAGCCCCAGCATTTT. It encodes CASSLGGDNQPQHF.

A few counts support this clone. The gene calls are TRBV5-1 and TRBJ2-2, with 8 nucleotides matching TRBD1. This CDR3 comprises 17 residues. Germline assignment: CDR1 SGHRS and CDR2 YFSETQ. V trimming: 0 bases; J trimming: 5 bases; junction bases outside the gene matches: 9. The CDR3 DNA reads TGCGCCAGCAGCTTGGAACTGGGGACAGGTGCTACCGGGGAGCTGTTTTTT. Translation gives CASSLELGTGATGELFF.

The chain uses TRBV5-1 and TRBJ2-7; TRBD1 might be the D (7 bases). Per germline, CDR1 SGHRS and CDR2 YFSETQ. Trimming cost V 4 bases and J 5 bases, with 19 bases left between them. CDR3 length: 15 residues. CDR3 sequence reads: CASSPATGEVHEQYF. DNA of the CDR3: TGCGCCAGCAGCCCAGCCACAGGGGAGGTCCACGAGCAGTACTTC.

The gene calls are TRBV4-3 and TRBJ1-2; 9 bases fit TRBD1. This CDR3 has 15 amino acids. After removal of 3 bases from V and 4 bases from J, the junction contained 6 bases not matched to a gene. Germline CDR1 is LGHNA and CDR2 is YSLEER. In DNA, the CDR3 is TGCGCCAGCAGCCAGGGGACAGGGTTTACCTATGGCTACACCTTC. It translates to CASSQGTGFTYGYTF.

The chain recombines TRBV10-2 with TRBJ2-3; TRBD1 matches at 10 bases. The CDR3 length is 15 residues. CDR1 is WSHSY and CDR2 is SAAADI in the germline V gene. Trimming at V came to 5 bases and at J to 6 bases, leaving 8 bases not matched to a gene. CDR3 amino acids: CASSQPGTGADTQYF. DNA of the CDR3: TGCGCCAGCAGTCAACCCGGGACAGGGGCTGATACGCAGTATTTT.

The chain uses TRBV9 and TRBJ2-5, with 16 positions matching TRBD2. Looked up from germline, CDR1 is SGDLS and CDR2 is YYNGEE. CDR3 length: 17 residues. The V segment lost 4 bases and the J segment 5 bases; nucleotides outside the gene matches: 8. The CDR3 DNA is TGTGCCAGCAGCTCCCCGGGACTAGCGGGGGGGGGCGAGACCCAGTACTTC. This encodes CASSSPGLAGGGETQYF.

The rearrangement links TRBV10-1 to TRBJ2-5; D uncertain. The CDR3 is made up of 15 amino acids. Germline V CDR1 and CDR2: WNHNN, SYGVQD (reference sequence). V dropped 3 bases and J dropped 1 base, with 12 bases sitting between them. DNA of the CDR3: TGCGCCAGCAGTGAAGGCGTCGGGTCCCAAGAGACCCAGTACTTC. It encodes CASSEGVGSQETQYF.

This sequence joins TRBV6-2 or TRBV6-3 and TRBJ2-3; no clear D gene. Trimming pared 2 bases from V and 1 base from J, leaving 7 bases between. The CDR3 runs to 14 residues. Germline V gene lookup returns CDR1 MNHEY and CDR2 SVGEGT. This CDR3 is CASSYLLGTDTQYF. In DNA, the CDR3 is TGTGCCAGCAGTTACCTCCTGGGCACAGATACGCAGTATTTT.

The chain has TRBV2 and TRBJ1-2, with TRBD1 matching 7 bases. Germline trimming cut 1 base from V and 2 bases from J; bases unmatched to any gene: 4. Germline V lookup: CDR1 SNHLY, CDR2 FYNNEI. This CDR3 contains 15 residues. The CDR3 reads CASSEEGRGNYGYTF. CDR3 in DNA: TGTGCCAGCAGTGAAGAAGGCAGGGGGAACTATGGCTACACCTTC.

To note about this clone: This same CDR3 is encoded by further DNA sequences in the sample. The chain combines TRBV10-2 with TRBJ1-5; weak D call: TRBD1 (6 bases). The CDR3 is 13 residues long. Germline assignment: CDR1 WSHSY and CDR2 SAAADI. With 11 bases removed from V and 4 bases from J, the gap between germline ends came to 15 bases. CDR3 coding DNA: TGCGCCTCCCAGGGGCAGTCAAATCAGCCCCAGCATTTT. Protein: CASQGQSNQPQHF.

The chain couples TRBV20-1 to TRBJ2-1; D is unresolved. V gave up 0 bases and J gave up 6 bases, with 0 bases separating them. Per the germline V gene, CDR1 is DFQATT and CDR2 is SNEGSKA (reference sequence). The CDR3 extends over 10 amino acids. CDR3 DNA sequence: TGCAGTGCTAGAGACAATGAGCAGTTCTTC. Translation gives CSARDNEQFF.

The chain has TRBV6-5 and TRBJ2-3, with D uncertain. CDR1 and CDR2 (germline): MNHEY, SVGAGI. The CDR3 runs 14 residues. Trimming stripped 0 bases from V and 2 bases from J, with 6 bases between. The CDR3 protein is CASSYSDPTDTQYF. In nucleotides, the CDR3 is TGTGCCAGCAGTTACTCGGACCCCACAGATACGCAGTATTTT.

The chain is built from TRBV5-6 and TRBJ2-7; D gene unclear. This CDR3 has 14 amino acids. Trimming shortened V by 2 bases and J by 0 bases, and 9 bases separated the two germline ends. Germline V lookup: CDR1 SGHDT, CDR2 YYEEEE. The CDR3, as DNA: TGTGCCAGCAGCTTTGACGGATTCTCCTACGAGCAGTACTTC. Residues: CASSFDGFSYEQYF.

In DNA, the CDR3 is TGTGCCAGCAGTTCCTACAGGGTTTCCCGGGATAATTCACCCCTCCACTTT. Protein product: CASSSYRVSRDNSPLHF. This chain connects TRBV6-2 or TRBV6-3 to TRBJ1-6; maybe TRBD1 (6 bases). The CDR3 is 17 amino acids. Germline CDR1 is MNHEY and CDR2 is SVGEGT. V was shortened by 4 bases and J by 5 bases, with 18 bases between the two germline ends.

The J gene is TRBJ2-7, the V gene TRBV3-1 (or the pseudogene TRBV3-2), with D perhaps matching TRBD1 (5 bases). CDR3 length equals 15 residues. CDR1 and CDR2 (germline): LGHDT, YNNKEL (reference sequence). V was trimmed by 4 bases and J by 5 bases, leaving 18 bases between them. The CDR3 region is CASSRLNSGLHEQYF. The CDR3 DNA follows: TGTGCCAGCAGCCGCCTAAACTCAGGGCTCCACGAGCAGTACTTC.

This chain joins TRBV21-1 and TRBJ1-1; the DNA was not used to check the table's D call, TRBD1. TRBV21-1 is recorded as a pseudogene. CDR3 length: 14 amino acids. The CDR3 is CASSKKGMNTEAFF. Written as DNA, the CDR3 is TGTGCCAGCAGCAAAAAGGGGATGAACACTGAAGCTTTCTTT.

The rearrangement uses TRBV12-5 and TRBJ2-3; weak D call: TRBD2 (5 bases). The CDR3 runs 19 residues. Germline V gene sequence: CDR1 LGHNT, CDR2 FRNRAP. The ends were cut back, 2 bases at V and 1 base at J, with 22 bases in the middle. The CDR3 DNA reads TGTGCTAGTGGTTTGAGGGTGGGAGTGGGTTTGAGAGGCACAGATACGCAGTATTTT. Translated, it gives CASGLRVGVGLRGTDTQYF.

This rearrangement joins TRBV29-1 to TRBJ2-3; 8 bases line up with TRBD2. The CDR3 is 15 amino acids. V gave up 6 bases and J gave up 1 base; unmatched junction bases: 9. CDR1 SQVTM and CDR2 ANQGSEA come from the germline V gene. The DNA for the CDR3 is TGCAGCGTCATCGGACTAGCCCTTGGCACAGATACGCAGTATTTT. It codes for CSVIGLALGTDTQYF.

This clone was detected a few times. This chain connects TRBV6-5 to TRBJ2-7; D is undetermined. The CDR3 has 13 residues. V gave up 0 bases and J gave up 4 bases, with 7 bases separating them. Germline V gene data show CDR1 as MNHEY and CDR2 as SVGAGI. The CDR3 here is CASSYSSRYEQYF. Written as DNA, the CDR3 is TGTGCCAGCAGTTACTCGAGTCGTTACGAGCAGTACTTC.

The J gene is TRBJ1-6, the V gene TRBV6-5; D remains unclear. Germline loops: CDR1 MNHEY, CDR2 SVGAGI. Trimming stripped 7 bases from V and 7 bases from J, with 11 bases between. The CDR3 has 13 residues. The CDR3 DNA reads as TGTGCCAGCATCGCGGGGTTGAATTCACCCCTCCACTTT. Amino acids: CASIAGLNSPLHF.

Here the CDR3 reads CASSEGQAFF. CDR3 coding DNA: TGTGCCAGCAGTGAAGGACAGGCTTTCTTT. The V and J genes are TRBV2 and TRBJ1-1, with D perhaps matching TRBD1 (5 bases). Germline CDR1 reads SNHLY; CDR2 reads FYNNEI. The CDR3 totals 10 residues. V shed 1 base and J shed 11 bases, with 5 bases lying between them. The entire variable domain, with the rest obtained from reference TRBV2 and TRBJ1-1, is as follows: EPEVTQTPSHQVTQMGQEVILRCVPISNHLYFYWYRQILGQKVEFLVSFYNNEISEKSEIFDDQFSVERPDGSNFTLKIRSTKLEDSAMYFCASSEGQAFFGQGTRLTVV.

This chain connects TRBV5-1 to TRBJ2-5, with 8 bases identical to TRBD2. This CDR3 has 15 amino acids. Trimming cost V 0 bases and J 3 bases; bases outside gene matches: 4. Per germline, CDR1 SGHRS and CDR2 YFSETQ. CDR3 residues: CASSLAPAGEETQYF. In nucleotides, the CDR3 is TGCGCCAGCAGCTTGGCCCCAGCGGGAGAAGAGACCCAGTACTTC.

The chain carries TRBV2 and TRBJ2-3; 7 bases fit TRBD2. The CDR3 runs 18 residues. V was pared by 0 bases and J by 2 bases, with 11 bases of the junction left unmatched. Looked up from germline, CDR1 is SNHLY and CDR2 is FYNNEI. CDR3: CASSEAFKAGVLTDTQYF. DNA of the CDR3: TGTGCCAGCAGTGAAGCATTTAAGGCGGGGGTCCTCACAGATACGCAGTATTTT.